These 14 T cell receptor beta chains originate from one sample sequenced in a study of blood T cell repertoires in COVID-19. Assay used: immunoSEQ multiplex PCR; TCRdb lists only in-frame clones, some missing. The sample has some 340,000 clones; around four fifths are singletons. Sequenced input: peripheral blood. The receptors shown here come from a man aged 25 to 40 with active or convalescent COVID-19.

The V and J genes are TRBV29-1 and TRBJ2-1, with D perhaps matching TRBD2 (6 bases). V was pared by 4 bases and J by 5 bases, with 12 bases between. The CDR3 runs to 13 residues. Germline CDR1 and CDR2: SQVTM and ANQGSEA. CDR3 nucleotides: TGCAGCGTTGCGAGCGGGTGGGACAATGAGCAGTTCTTC. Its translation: CSVASGWDNEQFF.

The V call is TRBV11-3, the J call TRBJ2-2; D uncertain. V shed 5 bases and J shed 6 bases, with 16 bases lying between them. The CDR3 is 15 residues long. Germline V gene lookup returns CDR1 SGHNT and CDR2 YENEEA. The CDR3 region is CASSVQARTAGELFF. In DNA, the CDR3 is TGTGCCAGCAGCGTCCAGGCTCGCACGGCCGGGGAGCTGTTTTTT. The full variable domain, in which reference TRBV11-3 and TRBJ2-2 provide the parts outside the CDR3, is EAGVVQSPRYKIIEKKQPVAFWCNPISGHNTLYWYLQNLGQGPELLIRYENEEAVDDSQLPKDRFSAERLKGVDSTLKIQPAELGDSAVYLCASSVQARTAGELFFGEGSRLTVL.

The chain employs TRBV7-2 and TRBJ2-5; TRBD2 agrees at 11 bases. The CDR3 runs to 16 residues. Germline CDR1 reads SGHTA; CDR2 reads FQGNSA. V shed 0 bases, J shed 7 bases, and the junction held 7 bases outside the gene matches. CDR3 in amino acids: CASSLALAGGLGTQYF. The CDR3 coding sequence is TGTGCCAGCAGCTTAGCGCTAGCGGGGGGCTTAGGGACCCAGTACTTC.

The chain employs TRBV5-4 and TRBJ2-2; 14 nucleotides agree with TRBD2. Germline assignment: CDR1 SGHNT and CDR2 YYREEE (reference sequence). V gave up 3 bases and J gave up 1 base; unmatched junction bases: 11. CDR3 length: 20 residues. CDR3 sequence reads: CASSSPWTSGRTLNTGELFF. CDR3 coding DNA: TGTGCCAGCAGCTCCCCCTGGACTAGCGGGAGGACTCTGAACACCGGGGAGCTGTTTTTT.

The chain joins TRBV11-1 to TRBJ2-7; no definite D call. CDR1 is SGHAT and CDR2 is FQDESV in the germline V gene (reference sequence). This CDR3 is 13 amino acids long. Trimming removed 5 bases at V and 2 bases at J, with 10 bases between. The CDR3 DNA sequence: TGTGCCAGCAGCCCATCTACTACCTACGAGCAGTACTTC. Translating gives CASSPSTTYEQYF.

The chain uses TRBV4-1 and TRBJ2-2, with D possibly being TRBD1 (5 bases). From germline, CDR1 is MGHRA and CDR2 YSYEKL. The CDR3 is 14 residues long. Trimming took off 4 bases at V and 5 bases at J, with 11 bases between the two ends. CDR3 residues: CASSPRTGTGELFF. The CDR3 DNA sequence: TGCGCCAGCAGCCCACGAACAGGAACCGGGGAGCTGTTTTTT.

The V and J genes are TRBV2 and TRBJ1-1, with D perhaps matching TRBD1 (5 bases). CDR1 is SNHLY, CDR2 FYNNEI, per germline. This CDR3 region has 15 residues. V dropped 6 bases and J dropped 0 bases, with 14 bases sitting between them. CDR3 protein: CASRKAGGMNTEAFF. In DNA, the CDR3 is TGTGCCAGCAGGAAGGCCGGGGGGATGAACACTGAAGCTTTCTTT.

The CDR3 protein is CASSLTGSGLEQYF. In nucleotides, the CDR3 is TGCGCCAGCAGCCTGACAGGGAGCGGGCTGGAGCAGTACTTC. This rearrangement joins TRBV4-1 to TRBJ2-7, with a tentative D call TRBD1 (7 bases). Between the trimmed V and J ends, which lost 4 bases and 7 bases, there was a span of 17 bases. This CDR3 spans 14 amino acids. CDR1 and CDR2 from the germline V gene are MGHRA and YSYEKL.

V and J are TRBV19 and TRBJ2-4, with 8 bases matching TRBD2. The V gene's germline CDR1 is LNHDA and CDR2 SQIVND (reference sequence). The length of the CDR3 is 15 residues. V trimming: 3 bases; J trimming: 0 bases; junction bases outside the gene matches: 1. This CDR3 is CASSMRGEAKNIQYF. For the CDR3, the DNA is TGTGCCAGTAGTATGCGGGGGGAAGCCAAAAACATTCAGTACTTC. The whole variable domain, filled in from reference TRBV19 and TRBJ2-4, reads DGGITQSPKYLFRKEGQNVTLSCEQNLNHDAMYWYRQDPGQGLRLIYYSQIVNDFQKGDIAEGYSVSREKKESFPLTVTSAQKNPTAFYLCASSMRGEAKNIQYFGAGTRLSVL.

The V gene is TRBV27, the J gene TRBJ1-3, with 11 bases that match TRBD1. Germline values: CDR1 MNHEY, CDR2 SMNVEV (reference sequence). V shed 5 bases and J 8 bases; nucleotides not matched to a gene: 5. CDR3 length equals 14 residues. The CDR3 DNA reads TGTGCCAGCAGTGGACAGGGGGCTTGGGACACCATATATTTT. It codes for CASSGQGAWDTIYF.

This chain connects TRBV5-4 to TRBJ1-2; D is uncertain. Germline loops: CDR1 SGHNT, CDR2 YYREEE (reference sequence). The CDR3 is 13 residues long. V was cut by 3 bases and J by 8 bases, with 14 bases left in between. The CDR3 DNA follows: TGTGCCAGCAGCTCCGACGGGATCGACGGCTACACCTTC. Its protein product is CASSSDGIDGYTF.

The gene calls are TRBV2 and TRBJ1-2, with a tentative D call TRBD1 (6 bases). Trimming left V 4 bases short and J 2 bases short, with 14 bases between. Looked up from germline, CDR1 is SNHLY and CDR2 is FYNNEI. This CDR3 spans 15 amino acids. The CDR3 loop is CASSVIQGQNYGYTF. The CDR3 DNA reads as TGTGCCAGCAGTGTAATTCAGGGGCAGAACTATGGCTACACCTTC.

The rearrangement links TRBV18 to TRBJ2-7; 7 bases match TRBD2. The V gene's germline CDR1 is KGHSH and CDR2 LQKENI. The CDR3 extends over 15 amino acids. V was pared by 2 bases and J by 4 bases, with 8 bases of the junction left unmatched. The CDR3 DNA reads TGTGCCAGCTCACCAGCACACAACGGGGGGTACGAGCAGTACTTC. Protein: CASSPAHNGGYEQYF.

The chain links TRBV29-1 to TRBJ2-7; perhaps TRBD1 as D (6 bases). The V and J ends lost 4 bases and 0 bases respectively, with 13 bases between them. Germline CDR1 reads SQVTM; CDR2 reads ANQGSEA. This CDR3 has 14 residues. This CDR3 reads CSVGSPDSSYEQYF. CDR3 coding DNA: TGCAGCGTTGGCTCCCCGGACAGCTCCTACGAGCAGTACTTC.